This passage covers 13 T cell receptor beta chains from one sample sequenced in a study of T cell responses to AZD1222 COVID-19 vaccine. Profiling relied on immunoSEQ multiplex PCR, and the TCRdb table lists in-frame clones only, not all of them. This table has roughly 100,000 clones, 86% appearing once. The source was peripheral blood, collected 28 days after the second dose of the MenACWY control vaccine. The receptors stem from an adult who received the MenACWY meningococcal vaccine as a control.

This chain connects TRBV19 to TRBJ2-7, with D perhaps matching TRBD1 (5 bases). This CDR3 comprises 13 residues. V was pared by 3 bases and J by 3 bases, with 9 bases between. Germline values: CDR1 LNHDA, CDR2 SQIVND (reference sequence). The CDR3 bases are TGTGCCAGTAGTATGGGGCAGCACTACGAGCAGTACTTC. Protein sequence: CASSMGQHYEQYF. The whole variable domain, remainder taken from reference TRBV19 and TRBJ2-7, is DGGITQSPKYLFRKEGQNVTLSCEQNLNHDAMYWYRQDPGQGLRLIYYSQIVNDFQKGDIAEGYSVSREKKESFPLTVTSAQKNPTAFYLCASSMGQHYEQYFGPGTRLTVT.

The chain combines TRBV28 with TRBJ1-6; D is undetermined. The V end was cut by 5 bases, the J end by 0 bases, with 8 bases between. Germline V lookup: CDR1 MDHEN, CDR2 SYDVKM. This CDR3 spans 15 amino acids. The CDR3 here is CASSTSRSYNSPLHF. In DNA, the CDR3 is TGTGCCAGCAGTACCTCCCGCTCCTATAATTCACCCCTCCACTTT.

The genes are TRBV5-1 and TRBJ2-3; TRBD1 matches at 8 bases. V was pared by 4 bases and J by 2 bases, with 6 bases of the junction left unmatched. The length of the CDR3 is 15 residues. Germline lookup yields CDR1 SGHRS and CDR2 YFSETQ. CDR3 in amino acids: CASSPGDRPTDTQYF. CDR3 in DNA: TGCGCCAGCAGCCCTGGGGACAGGCCCACAGATACGCAGTATTTT.

This sequence joins TRBV9 and TRBJ2-1; 12 nucleotides match TRBD2. The junction had 9 bases not matched to a gene; V was cut back by 4 bases and J by 1 base. The CDR3 has 18 amino acids. Germline assignment: CDR1 SGDLS and CDR2 YYNGEE. The CDR3 DNA reads TGTGCCAGCAGCTCCGGACTAGCGGGGCCAGTTTCCTACAATGAGCAGTTCTTC. Translation: CASSSGLAGPVSYNEQFF.

The chain employs TRBV5-1 and TRBJ2-1; tentative D call: TRBD1 (6 bases). V gave up 4 bases and J gave up 5 bases, with 13 bases separating them. Germline CDR1 reads SGHRS; CDR2 reads YFSETQ. The CDR3 is 14 residues long. CDR3 sequence reads: CASSVTTGNNEQFF. In nucleotides, the CDR3 is TGCGCCAGCAGCGTTACAACAGGGAACAATGAGCAGTTCTTC.

V gene TRBV6-2 or TRBV6-3 combines with J gene TRBJ1-2; maybe TRBD1 (6 bases). V lost 5 bases and J lost 1, with 8 bases in between. This CDR3 has 13 amino acids. Germline V gene lookup returns CDR1 MNHEY and CDR2 SVGEGT. This chain's CDR3 is CASSLQGNYGYTF. In DNA, the CDR3 is TGTGCCAGCAGTCTACAGGGTAACTATGGCTACACCTTC.

The chain is built from TRBV7-9 and TRBJ2-1; D possibly corresponds to TRBD1 (6 bases). This CDR3 has 13 amino acids. Trimming removed 5 bases at V and 9 bases at J, with 14 bases between. CDR1 SEHNR and CDR2 FQNEAQ come from the germline V gene (reference sequence). The CDR3 sequence: CASSLLAQGEQFF. CDR3 sequence (DNA): TGTGCCAGCAGCCTCCTAGCACAGGGTGAGCAGTTCTTC.

The chain links TRBV5-6 to TRBJ1-6; no clear D gene. Germline V CDR1 and CDR2: SGHDT, YYEEEE. The CDR3 loop spans 14 amino acids. Deletions cut 0 bases from V and 10 bases from J, with 11 bases between. CDR3 residues: CASSLGGAGSPLHF. The CDR3, as DNA: TGTGCCAGCAGCTTGGGAGGCGCCGGGTCACCCCTCCACTTT.

The chain is built from TRBV12-3 or TRBV12-4 and TRBJ2-7; unclear D gene. CDR3 length: 13 residues. The V and J ends lost 1 base and 3 bases respectively, with 7 bases between them. CDR3 bases: TGTGCCAGCAGTTTAGGACCCAACTACGAGCAGTACTTC. It codes for CASSLGPNYEQYF.

The J gene is TRBJ2-3, the V gene TRBV11-2; TRBD1 is a possible D gene (6 bases). Trimming removed 2 bases from V and 1 base from J, with 10 bases in between. This CDR3 has 15 residues. Germline V gene lookup returns CDR1 SGHAT and CDR2 FQNNGV. DNA of the CDR3: TGTGCCAGCAGCTTACGTGGGGGCGGCACAGATACGCAGTATTTT. Protein sequence: CASSLRGGGTDTQYF.

The chain links TRBV4-1 to TRBJ1-1, with D maybe TRBD1 (5 bases). This CDR3 is 15 amino acids long. The V gene lost 4 bases and the J gene lost 6 bases, with 18 bases spanning the gap. Germline V gene sequence: CDR1 MGHRA, CDR2 YSYEKL. This CDR3 reads CASSLGRGGKAEAFF. CDR3 sequence (DNA): TGCGCCAGCAGCCTAGGACGGGGGGGTAAGGCTGAAGCTTTCTTT.

The chain combines TRBV11-2 with TRBJ2-7; D is unclear. Trimming removed 1 base from V and 3 bases from J, with 7 bases in between. The CDR3 length is 13 residues. The V gene's germline CDR1 is SGHAT and CDR2 FQNNGV. CDR3 DNA sequence: TGTGCCAGCAGCTTAGTGGGCAACTACGAGCAGTACTTC. Encoded protein: CASSLVGNYEQYF.

The chain joins TRBV7-2 to TRBJ2-3; possible D gene TRBD1, 5 bases. V lost 5 bases and J 6 bases, leaving 12 bases between the germline ends. There are 13 residues in the CDR3. Germline assignment: CDR1 SGHTA and CDR2 FQGNSA. CDR3 residues: CASSTYWGDTQYF. The CDR3 DNA reads as TGTGCCAGCAGCACATACTGGGGCGATACGCAGTATTTT.